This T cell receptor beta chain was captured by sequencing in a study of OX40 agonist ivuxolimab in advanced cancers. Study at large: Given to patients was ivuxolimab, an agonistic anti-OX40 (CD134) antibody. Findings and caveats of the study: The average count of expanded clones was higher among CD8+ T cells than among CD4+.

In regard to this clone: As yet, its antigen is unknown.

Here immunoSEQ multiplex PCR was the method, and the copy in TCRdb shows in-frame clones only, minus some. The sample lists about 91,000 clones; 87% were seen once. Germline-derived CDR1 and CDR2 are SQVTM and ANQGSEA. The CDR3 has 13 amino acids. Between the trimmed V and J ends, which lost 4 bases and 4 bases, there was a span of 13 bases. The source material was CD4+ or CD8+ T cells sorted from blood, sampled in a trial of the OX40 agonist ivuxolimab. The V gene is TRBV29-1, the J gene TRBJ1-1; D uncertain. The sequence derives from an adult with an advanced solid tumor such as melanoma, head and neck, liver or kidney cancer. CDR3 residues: CSVGALAGTEAFF. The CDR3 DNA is TGCAGCGTTGGGGCTTTGGCGGGCACTGAAGCTTTCTTT.